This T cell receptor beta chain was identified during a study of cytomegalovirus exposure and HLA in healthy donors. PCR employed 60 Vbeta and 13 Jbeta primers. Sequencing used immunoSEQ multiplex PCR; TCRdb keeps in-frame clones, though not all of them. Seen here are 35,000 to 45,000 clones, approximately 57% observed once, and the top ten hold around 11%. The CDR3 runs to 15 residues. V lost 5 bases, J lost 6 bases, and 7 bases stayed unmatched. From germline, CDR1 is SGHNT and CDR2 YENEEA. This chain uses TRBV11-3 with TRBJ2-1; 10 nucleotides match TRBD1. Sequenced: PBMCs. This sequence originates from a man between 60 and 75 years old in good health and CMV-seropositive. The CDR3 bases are TGTGCCAGCAGCCCCGGGACAGGGGCATTCAATGAGCAGTTCTTC. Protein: CASSPGTGAFNEQFF.